What follows is one T cell receptor beta chain and its context. This entry is derived from a study of OX40 agonist ivuxolimab in advanced cancers. Study in general: Ivuxolimab, an antibody that agonizes OX40 (CD134), was administered to the patients. Previous treatment with anti-PD-1, anti-PD-L1 or anti-CTLA-4 therapy was allowed; about 44% had received some.

The CDR3 contains 14 residues. Trimming shortened V by 1 base and J by 5 bases, and 11 bases separated the two germline ends. Germline loops: CDR1 MNHNS, CDR2 SASEGT. Produced via immunoSEQ multiplex PCR; TCRdb's table is partial and in-frame only. The sample lists 65,000 to 85,000 clones, approximately 88% seen once, with less than 12% in the top ten. This chain connects TRBV6-1 to TRBJ2-5, with D possibly matching TRBD2 (5 bases). The sample was CD4+ or CD8+ T cells sorted from blood, taken in a trial of the OX40 agonist ivuxolimab. This receptor was identified in an adult with an advanced solid tumor such as melanoma, head and neck, liver or kidney cancer. This CDR3 is CASSEGGLLETQYF. CDR3 coding DNA: TGTGCCAGCAGTGAAGGAGGGCTCCTTGAGACCCAGTACTTC.